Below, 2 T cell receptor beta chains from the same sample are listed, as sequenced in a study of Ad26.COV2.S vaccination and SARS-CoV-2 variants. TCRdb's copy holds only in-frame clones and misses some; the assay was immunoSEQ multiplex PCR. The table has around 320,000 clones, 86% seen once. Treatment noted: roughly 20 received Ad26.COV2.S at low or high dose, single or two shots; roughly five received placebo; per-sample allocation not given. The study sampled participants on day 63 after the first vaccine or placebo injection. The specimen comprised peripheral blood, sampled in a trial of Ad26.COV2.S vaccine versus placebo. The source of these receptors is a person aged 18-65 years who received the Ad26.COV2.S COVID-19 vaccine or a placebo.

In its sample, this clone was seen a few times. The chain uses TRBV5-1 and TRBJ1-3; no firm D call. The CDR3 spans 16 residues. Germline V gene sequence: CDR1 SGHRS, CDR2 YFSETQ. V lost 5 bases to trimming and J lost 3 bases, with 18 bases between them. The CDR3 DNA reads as TGCGCCAGCAGTCACAATGGGGTACAAGATGGAAACACCATATATTTT. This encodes CASSHNGVQDGNTIYF. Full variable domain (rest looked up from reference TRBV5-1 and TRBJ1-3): KAGVTQTPRYLIKTRGQQVTLSCSPISGHRSVSWYQQTPGQGLQFLFEYFSETQRNKGNFPGRFSGRQFSNSRSEMNVSTLELGDSALYLCASSHNGVQDGNTIYFGEGSWLTVV.

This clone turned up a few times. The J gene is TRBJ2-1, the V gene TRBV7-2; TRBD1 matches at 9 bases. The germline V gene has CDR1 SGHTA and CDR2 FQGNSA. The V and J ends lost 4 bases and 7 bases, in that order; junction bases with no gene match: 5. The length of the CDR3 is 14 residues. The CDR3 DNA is TGTGCCAGCAGCTCCACAGGGGGCCGGAATGAGCAGTTCTTC. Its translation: CASSSTGGRNEQFF.